Described below is a single TCR beta chain sequence and its context. The data stem from a study of cytomegalovirus exposure and HLA in healthy donors. The PCR contained 60 Vbeta and 13 Jbeta primers. Assay: immunoSEQ multiplex PCR; the TCRdb copy retains only in-frame clones and omits some. The sample table sets out roughly 120,000 clones. V gave up 4 bases and J gave up 0 bases, with 10 bases separating them. Germline V CDR1 and CDR2: SGHTA, FQGNSA. The CDR3 has 15 residues. The receptor was derived from a man under 40 in good health and CMV-seronegative. The J gene is TRBJ2-1, the V gene TRBV7-2, with TRBD2 as a possible D gene (6 bases). The sequencing input was PBMCs. The CDR3 region is CASSSLATSYNEQFF. The CDR3 DNA reads TGTGCCAGCAGCTCCCTAGCGACCTCCTACAATGAGCAGTTCTTC.